This T cell receptor beta chain was observed in a study of identical twins. This clonotype was counted between two and nine times. Its antigen is unknown. CDR1 and CDR2 (germline): SGHTA, FQGNSA. Germline trimming cut 2 bases from V and 9 bases from J; bases unmatched to any gene: 8. This CDR3 region has 15 residues. TCRdb recomputed calls from the 5' RACE reads with MiXCR, one row per CDR3 protein. The sample includes fewer than 250,000 distinct CDR3 sequences, roughly a tenth seen only once; the top ten take roughly 5%. Notes on the study in general: Possibly, invariant MAIT and iNKT cells partly confounded zero-insertion analyses. Within cord blood, abundant beta clonotypes carried fewer insertions, but memory repertoires showed no such trend. Within twin pairs, the out-of-frame alpha sequences they shared showed excess low generation probability.

V gene TRBV7-2 combines with J gene TRBJ2-1; TRBD2 aligns across 9 bases. Specimen: memory (CD45RO+) T cells sorted from blood. The sequence derives from a woman aged 18-29 years in good health. The CDR3 here is CASSLRRGGLSEQFF. In DNA, the CDR3 is TGTGCCAGCAGCTTACGGCGGGGGGGCCTCAGTGAGCAGTTCTTC.